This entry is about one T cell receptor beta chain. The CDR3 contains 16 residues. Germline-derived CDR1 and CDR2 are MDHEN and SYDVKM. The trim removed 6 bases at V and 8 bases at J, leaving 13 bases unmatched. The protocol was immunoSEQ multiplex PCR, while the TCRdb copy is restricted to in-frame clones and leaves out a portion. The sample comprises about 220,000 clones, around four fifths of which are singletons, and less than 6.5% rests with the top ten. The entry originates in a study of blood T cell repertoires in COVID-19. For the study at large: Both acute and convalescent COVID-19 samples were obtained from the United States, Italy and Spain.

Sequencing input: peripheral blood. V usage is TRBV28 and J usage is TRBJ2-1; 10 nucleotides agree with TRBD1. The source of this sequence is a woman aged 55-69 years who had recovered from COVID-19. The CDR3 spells CASRPIRGTGVYEQFF. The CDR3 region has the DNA TGTGCCAGCAGGCCGATACGAGGGACAGGGGTTTATGAGCAGTTCTTC.